This T cell receptor (beta chain) derives from a study of cytomegalovirus exposure and HLA in healthy donors. General observations from the study: Analyses of presence and absence presupposed an approximately uniform sequencing depth across donors.

The PCR had 60 Vbeta and 13 Jbeta primers. TCRdb's table, derived via immunoSEQ multiplex PCR, lists solely in-frame clones and lacks some. The table lists around 100,000 clones, around 61% of them singletons. As for this clone: The antigen is not known.

Germline CDR1 reads MNHNS; CDR2 reads SASEGT. The trim removed 7 bases at V and 3 bases at J, leaving 9 bases unmatched. The CDR3 has 15 amino acids. Those who donated were healthy bone marrow donors. This clonotype was obtained from a woman in her twenties or thirties in good health and CMV-seronegative. The chain has TRBV6-1 and TRBJ2-7; 10 nucleotides line up with TRBD1. The sample comprised PBMCs. For the CDR3, the DNA is TGTGCCAGCATTCAAGGCCGGGACAGGGGCTACGAGCAGTACTTC. Protein product: CASIQGRDRGYEQYF.